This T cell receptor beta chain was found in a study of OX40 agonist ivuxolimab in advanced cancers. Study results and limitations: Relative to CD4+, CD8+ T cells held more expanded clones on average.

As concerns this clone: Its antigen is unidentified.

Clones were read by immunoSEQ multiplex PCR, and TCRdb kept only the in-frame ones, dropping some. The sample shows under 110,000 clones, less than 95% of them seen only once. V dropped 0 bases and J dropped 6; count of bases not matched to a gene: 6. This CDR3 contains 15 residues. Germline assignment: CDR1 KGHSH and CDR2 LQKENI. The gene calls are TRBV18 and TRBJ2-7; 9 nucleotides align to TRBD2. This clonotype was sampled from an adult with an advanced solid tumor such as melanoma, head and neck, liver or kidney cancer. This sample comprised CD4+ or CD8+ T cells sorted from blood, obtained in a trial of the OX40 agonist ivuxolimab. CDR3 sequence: CASSPPSSGGLEQYF. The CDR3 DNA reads TGTGCCAGCTCACCACCGTCCAGCGGGGGGCTCGAGCAGTACTTC. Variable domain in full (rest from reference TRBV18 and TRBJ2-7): NAGVMQNPRHLVRRRGQEARLRCSPMKGHSHVYWYRQLPEEGLKFMVYLQKENIIDESGMPKERFSAEFPKEGPSILRIQQVVRGDSAAYFCASSPPSSGGLEQYFGPGTRLTVT.